This TCR beta chain was sequenced in a study of cytomegalovirus exposure and HLA in healthy donors. V lost 5 bases and J 5 bases, leaving 15 bases between the germline ends. Germline loops: CDR1 SEHNR, CDR2 FQNEAQ (reference sequence). This CDR3 has 15 amino acids. As regards this clone: Antigen: not known.

The PCR used 60 Vbeta and 13 Jbeta primers. Measured with immunoSEQ multiplex PCR; TCRdb has only the in-frame clones, and not every one. The listing records some 39,000 clones. General study results and limits: Later, TCR association rates were found to vary by HLA locus, highest for DRB1 and lowest for HLA-C. Per a later analysis, HLA-associated TCR beta chains showed more clonal expansion than other, equally common TCR beta chains. Productive status was seen about 90% or about 30% of the time for most TCR beta V segments in an earlier analysis.

This clonotype was sampled from a male donor in good health and CMV-seronegative. Sequencing used PBMCs. The chain recombines TRBV7-9 with TRBJ1-4; D remains ambiguous. The CDR3 nucleotides are TGTGCCAGCAGCACCATTGAGGGAGGAAATGAAAAACTGTTTTTT. Its protein product is CASSTIEGGNEKLFF.